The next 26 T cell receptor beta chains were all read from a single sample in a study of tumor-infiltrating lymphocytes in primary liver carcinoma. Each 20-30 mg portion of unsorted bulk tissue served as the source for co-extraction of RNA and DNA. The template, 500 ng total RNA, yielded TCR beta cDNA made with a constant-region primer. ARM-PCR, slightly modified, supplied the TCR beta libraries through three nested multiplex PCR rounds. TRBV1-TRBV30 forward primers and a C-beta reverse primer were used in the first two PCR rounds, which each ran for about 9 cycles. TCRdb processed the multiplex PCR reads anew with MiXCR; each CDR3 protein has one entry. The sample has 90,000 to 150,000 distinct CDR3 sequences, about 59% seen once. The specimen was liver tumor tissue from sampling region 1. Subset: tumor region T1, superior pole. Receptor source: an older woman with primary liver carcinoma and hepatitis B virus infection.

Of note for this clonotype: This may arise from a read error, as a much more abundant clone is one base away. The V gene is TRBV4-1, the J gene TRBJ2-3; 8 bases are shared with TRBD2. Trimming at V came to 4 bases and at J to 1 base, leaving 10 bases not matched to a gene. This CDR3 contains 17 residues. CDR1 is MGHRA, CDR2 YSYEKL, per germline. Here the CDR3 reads CASSLGPAGEGTDTQYF. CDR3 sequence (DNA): TGCGCCAGCAGCCTAGGACCAGCGGGGGAAGGCACAGATACGCAGTATTTT.

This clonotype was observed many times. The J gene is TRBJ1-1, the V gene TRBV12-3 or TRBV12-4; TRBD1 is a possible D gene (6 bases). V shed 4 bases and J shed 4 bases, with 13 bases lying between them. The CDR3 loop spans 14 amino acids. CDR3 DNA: TGTGCCAGCAGTTCCGCCTCAGGGGCCACTGAAGCTTTCTTT. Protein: CASSSASGATEAFF.

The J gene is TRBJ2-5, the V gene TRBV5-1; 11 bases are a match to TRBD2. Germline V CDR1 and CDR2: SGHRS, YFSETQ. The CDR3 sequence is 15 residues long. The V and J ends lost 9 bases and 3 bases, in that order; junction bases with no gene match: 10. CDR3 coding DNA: TGCGCCATCGGACCGGGACTAGCGGCAAAAGAGACCCAGTACTTC. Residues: CAIGPGLAAKETQYF.

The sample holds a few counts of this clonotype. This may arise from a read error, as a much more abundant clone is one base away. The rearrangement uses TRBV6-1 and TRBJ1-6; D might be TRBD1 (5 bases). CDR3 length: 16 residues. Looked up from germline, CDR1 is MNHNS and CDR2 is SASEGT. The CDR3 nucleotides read TGTGCCATCAGTGAAGCCACAGGAATAGTTAATTCACCCCTCCACTTT. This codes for CAISEATGIVNSPLHF.

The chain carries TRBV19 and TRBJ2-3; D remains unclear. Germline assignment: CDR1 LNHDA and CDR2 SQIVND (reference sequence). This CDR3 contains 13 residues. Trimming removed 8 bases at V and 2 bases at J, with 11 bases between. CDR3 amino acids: CASSFGFTDTQYF. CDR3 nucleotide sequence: TGTGCCAGTTCATTTGGGTTCACAGATACGCAGTATTTT.

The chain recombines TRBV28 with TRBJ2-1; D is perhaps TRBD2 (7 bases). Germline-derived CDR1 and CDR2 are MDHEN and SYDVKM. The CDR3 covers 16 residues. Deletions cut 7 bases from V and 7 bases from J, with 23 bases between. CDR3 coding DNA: TGTGCCAGCACCCACAGACTAGTGGGAGGGGGGAATGAGCAGTTCTTC. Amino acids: CASTHRLVGGGNEQFF.

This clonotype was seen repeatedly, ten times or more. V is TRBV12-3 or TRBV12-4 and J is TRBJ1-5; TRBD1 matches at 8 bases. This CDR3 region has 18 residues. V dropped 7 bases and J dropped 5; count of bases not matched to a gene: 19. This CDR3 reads CASTLFLGQGRFDQPQHF. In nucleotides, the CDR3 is TGTGCCAGCACCTTATTCTTAGGACAGGGAAGGTTTGATCAGCCCCAGCATTTT.

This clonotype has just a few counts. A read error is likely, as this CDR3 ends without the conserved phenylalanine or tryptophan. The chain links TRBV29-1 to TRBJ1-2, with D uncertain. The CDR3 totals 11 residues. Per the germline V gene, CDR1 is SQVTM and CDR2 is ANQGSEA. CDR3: CSVDRYPGYTL. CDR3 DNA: TGCAGTGTTGATAGGTACCCTGGCTACACCCTC.

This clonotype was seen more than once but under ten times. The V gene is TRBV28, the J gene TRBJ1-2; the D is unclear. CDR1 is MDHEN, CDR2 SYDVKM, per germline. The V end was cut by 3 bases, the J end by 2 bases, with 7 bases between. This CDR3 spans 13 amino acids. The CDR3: CASSLGDNYGYTF. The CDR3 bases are TGTGCCAGCAGTTTGGGTGACAACTATGGCTACACCTTC.

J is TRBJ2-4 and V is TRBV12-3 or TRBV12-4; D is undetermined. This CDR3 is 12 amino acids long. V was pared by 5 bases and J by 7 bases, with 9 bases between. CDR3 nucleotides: TGTGCCAGCAGTGTCGGTAGGAACATTCAGTACTTC. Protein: CASSVGRNIQYF.

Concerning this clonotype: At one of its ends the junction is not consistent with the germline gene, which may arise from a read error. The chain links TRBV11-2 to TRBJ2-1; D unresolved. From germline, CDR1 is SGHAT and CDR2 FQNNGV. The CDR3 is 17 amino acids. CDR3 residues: CASSLRARRKENNEHFF. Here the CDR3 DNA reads TGTGCCAGCAGCTTACGTGCGCGGCGGAAGGAGAACAATGAGCATTTCTTC.

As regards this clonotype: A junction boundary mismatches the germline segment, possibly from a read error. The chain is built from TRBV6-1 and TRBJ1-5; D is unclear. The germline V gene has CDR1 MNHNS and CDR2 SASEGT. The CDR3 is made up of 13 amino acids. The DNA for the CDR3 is TGTGCCAGCGCGAAGCTGGAGAATCAGTCCCAGCATTTT. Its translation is CASAKLENQSQHF.

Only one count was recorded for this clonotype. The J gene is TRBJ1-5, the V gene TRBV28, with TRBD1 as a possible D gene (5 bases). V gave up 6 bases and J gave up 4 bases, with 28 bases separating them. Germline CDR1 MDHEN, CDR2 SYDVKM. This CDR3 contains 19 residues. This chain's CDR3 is CASSQIGFAGTASNQPQHF. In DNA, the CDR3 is TGTGCCAGCAGCCAAATTGGATTCGCCGGGACGGCCTCGAATCAGCCCCAGCATTTT.

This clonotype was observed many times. The CDR3 region has the DNA TGTGCCAGCAGCCTGCAAGCGGAATACAATGAGCAGTTCTTC. Residues: CASSLQAEYNEQFF. This chain uses TRBV12-3 or TRBV12-4 with TRBJ2-1; the D gene is possibly TRBD2 (5 bases). V was clipped by 6 bases and J by 4 bases, with 13 bases between them. The CDR3 covers 14 residues.

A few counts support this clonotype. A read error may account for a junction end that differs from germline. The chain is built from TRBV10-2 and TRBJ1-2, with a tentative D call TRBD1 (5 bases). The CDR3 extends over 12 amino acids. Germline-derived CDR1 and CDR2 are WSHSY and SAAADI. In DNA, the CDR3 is TGCGCCAGCAGTTCCCAGGGCATTGGCTGCACCTTC. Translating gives CASSSQGIGCTF.

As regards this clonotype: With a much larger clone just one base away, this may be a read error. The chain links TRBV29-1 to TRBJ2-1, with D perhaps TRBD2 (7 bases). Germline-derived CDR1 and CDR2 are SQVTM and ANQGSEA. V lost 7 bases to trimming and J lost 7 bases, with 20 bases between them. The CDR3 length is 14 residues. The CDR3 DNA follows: TGCAGCGCAATCCATGGGGGGGCACTTAATGAGCAGTTCTTC. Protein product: CSAIHGGALNEQFF.

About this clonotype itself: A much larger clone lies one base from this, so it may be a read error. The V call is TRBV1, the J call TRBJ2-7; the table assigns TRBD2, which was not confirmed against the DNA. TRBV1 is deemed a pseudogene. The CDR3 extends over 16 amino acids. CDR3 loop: CTSSQRLAGAVYEQYF. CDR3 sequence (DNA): TGCACCAGCAGCCAGCGGCTAGCGGGAGCAGTATACGAGCAGTACTTC.

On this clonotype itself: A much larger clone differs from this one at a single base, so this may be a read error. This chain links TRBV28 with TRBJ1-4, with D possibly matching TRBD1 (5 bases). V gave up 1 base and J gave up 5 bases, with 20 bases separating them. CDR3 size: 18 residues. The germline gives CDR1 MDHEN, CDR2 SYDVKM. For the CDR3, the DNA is TGTGCCAGCAGTTTATTCCATTGTCTCGGGACGGTAAATGAAAAACTGTTTTTT. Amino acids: CASSLFHCLGTVNEKLFF.

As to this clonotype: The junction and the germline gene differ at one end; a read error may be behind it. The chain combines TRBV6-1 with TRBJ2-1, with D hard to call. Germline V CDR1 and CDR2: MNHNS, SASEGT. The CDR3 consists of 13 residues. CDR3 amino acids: CARSLTPYNEQFF. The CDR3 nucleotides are TGTGCCAGGAGCCTTACCCCATACAATGAACAGTTCTTC.

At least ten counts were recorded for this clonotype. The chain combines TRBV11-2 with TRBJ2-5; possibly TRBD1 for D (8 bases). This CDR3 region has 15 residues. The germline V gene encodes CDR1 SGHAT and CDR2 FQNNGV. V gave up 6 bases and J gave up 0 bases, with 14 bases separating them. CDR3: CASSRTGRDQETQYF. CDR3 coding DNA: TGTGCCAGCAGTCGGACAGGGAGGGACCAAGAGACCCAGTACTTC.

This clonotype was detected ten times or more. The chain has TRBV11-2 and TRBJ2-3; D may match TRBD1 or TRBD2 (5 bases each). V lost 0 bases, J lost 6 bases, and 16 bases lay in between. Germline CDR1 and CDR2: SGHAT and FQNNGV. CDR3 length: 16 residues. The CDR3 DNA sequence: TGTGCCAGCAGCTTAGACAGGGCGGGTTCCCTGGATACGCAGTATTTT. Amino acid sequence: CASSLDRAGSLDTQYF.

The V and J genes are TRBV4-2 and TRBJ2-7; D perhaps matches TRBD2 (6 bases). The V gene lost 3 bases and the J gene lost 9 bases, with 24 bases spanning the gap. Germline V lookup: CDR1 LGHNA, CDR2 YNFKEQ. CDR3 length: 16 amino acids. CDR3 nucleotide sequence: TGTGCCAGCAGCCAGTCCCAGAGGGAGGCTACCTATGGGCAGTACTTC. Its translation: CASSQSQREATYGQYF.

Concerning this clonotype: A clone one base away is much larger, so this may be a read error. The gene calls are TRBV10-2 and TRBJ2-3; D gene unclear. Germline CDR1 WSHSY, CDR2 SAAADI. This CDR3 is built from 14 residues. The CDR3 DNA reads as TGCGCCAGCAGTGTTGGCAGTCGCACAGATACGCTGTATTTT. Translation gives CASSVGSRTDTLYF.

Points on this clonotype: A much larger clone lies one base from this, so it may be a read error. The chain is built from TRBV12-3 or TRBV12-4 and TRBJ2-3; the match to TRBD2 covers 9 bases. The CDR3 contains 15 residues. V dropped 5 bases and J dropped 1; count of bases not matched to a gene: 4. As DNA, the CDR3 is TGTGCCAGCAGTCCCGGGACTAGCTGCACAGATACGCAGTATTTT. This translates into CASSPGTSCTDTQYF.

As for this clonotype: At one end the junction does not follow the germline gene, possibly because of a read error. The CDR3 sequence is CASSVEGTRYNEQFF. In DNA form, the CDR3 reads TGTGCCAGCAGTGTAGAAGGGACTAGGTACAATGAGCAGTTCTTC. The chain uses TRBV9 and TRBJ2-1, with 8 bases fitting TRBD2. Germline CDR1 and CDR2: SGDLS and YYNGEE. The CDR3 has 15 residues.

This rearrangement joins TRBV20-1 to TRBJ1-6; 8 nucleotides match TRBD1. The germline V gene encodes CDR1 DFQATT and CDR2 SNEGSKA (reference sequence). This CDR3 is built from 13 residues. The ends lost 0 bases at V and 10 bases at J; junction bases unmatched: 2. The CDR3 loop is CSAREGQESPLHF. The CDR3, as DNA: TGCAGTGCTAGAGAGGGACAGGAGTCACCCCTCCACTTT.